These 30 T cell receptor beta chains came from one sample sequenced in a study of T-cell reconstitution after alpha-beta-depleted transplantation in children. Unique molecular identifiers were used to barcode this TCRbeta library. A single record per CDR3 protein comes from TCRdb applying MiXCR to the PCR reads. Of 190,000 or so distinct CDR3 sequences in the sample, just over 14% were seen once. This sample comprised PBMCs from the stem cell graft donor, obtained from the stem cell graft. These receptors were obtained from a human donor who donated a stem cell graft to a child with acute lymphoblastic leukemia.

This clonotype was counted at least ten times. The V gene is TRBV29-1, the J gene TRBJ1-1; the D is unclear. The V and J ends lost 2 bases and 2 bases respectively, with 15 bases between them. CDR1 is SQVTM, CDR2 ANQGSEA, per germline. The CDR3 contains 15 residues. CDR3 DNA sequence: TGCAGCGTTGAACCCAACCTGATTGTTAACACTGAAGCTTTCTTT. This sequence encodes CSVEPNLIVNTEAFF.

The chain has TRBV20-1 and TRBJ2-7; 7 nucleotides line up with TRBD1. The CDR3 extends over 12 amino acids. The V and J ends lost 3 bases and 9 bases, in that order; junction bases with no gene match: 8. CDR1 is DFQATT, CDR2 SNEGSKA, per germline (reference sequence). The CDR3 DNA reads as TGCAGTGCTAGTGCCAGACAGGGCACGCAGTACTTC. The encoded protein is CSASARQGTQYF.

At least ten counts were recorded for this clonotype. The CDR3 sequence is CSRGTGANEQFF. CDR3 DNA sequence: TGCAGTCGGGGTACAGGGGCCAATGAGCAGTTCTTC. This chain links TRBV20-1 with TRBJ2-1, with TRBD1 matching 7 bases. Trimming cost V 8 bases and J 6 bases; bases outside gene matches: 7. Germline CDR1 is DFQATT and CDR2 is SNEGSKA (reference sequence). The CDR3 runs to 12 residues.

In its sample, this clonotype was seen many times. The CDR3 is CASSRTGFEKLFF. CDR3 nucleotides: TGTGCCAGCTCCCGGACAGGGTTTGAAAAACTGTTTTTT. V usage is TRBV6-6 and J usage is TRBJ1-4; 8 bases align to TRBD1. V was pared by 8 bases and J by 7 bases, with 6 bases of the junction left unmatched. This CDR3 is 13 amino acids long. Germline V CDR1 and CDR2: MNHNY, SVGAGI (reference sequence).

V usage is TRBV10-3 and J usage is TRBJ2-5, with 11 bases lining up with TRBD2. V lost 9 bases, J lost 1 base, and 7 bases stayed unmatched. The germline gives CDR1 ENHRY, CDR2 SYGVKD. The CDR3 is 15 amino acids. This CDR3 reads CAMGAGTSGQETQYF. In DNA form, the CDR3 reads TGTGCCATGGGTGCCGGGACTAGCGGCCAAGAGACCCAGTACTTC.

A remark on this clonotype: A much bigger clone sits one base away, suggesting this may be a read error. The chain recombines TRBV5-1 with TRBJ2-3; D not certain. The end of the DNA fits TRBJ1-5 better, so the J call may be wrong. Germline values: CDR1 SGHRS, CDR2 YFSETQ. This CDR3 comprises 15 residues. The CDR3 DNA sequence: TGCGCCAGCAGCTTGGTACTAGCAGAGGCAGATACGCAGCATTTT. This sequence encodes CASSLVLAEADTQHF.

This clonotype was observed many times. The rearrangement joins TRBV7-9 to TRBJ2-7; 9 bases agree with TRBD2. With V trimmed by 6 bases and J by 3 bases, 6 bases remained unmatched. Germline CDR1 and CDR2: SEHNR and FQNEAQ (reference sequence). The CDR3 contains 14 residues. The CDR3 DNA reads as TGTGCCAGCAGTCGGGGACTAGCCATCTACGAGCAGTACTTC. It translates to CASSRGLAIYEQYF.

The table lists this clonotype with many counts. The chain employs TRBV12-3 or TRBV12-4 and TRBJ1-5; TRBD1 might be the D (5 bases). The CDR3 runs 13 residues. The germline V and J ends were trimmed by 7 bases and 5 bases, with 12 bases remaining between them. This CDR3 is CASTTRRDQPQHF. The CDR3 DNA reads TGTGCCAGCACCACTCGCAGGGATCAGCCCCAGCATTTT.

This clonotype came up many times. The gene calls are TRBV7-2 and TRBJ2-2; 12 nucleotides align to TRBD2. The germline V gene encodes CDR1 SGHTA and CDR2 FQGNSA. V lost 3 bases, J lost 8 bases, and 4 bases stayed unmatched. This CDR3 is built from 15 residues. Written as DNA, the CDR3 is TGTGCCAGCAGCTTCGGACTAGCGGGACTGGGGGAGCTGTTTTTT. Encoded protein: CASSFGLAGLGELFF.

This clonotype was observed many times. The chain carries TRBV19 and TRBJ2-1, with D tentatively TRBD2 (6 bases). With 5 bases removed from V and 6 bases from J, the gap between germline ends came to 20 bases. Germline loops: CDR1 LNHDA, CDR2 SQIVND (reference sequence). This CDR3 has 16 residues. CDR3: CASSYLGLAQTNEQFF. The CDR3 DNA follows: TGTGCCAGTAGTTACCTGGGGCTAGCGCAGACCAATGAGCAGTTCTTC.

This clonotype occurred many times. The rearrangement uses TRBV11-1 and TRBJ2-1, with D possibly TRBD1 on 6 matching bases. The V gene's germline CDR1 is SGHAT and CDR2 FQDESV (reference sequence). V shed 1 base and J shed 4 bases, with 14 bases lying between them. The CDR3 is 16 amino acids. CDR3 coding DNA: TGTGCCAGCAGCTTAGATGGGGGCCTCGATTACAATGAGCAGTTCTTC. Translating gives CASSLDGGLDYNEQFF.

Ten or more counts support this clonotype. The chain combines TRBV20-1 with TRBJ1-1; 7 nucleotides agree with TRBD1. CDR1 and CDR2 (germline): DFQATT, SNEGSKA (reference sequence). The CDR3 contains 12 residues. V lost 4 bases, J lost 8 bases, and 7 bases stayed unmatched. This CDR3 is CSANRQGLEAFF. The CDR3 region has the DNA TGCAGTGCTAACCGACAGGGATTGGAAGCTTTCTTT.

In this sample, this clonotype turned up many times. The CDR3 nucleotides read TGCGCCAGCAGCTTGGCCGGGACAGGGGTCGGGGGCTACACCTTC. Translated, it gives CASSLAGTGVGGYTF. The chain combines TRBV5-1 with TRBJ1-2; 10 positions agree with TRBD1. In germline, CDR1 is SGHRS, CDR2 YFSETQ. Trimming removed 0 bases from V and 8 bases from J; junction bases left unmatched: 7. The CDR3 sequence is 15 residues long. Full variable domain (rest looked up from reference TRBV5-1 and TRBJ1-2): KAGVTQTPRYLIKTRGQQVTLSCSPISGHRSVSWYQQTPGQGLQFLFEYFSETQRNKGNFPGRFSGRQFSNSRSEMNVSTLELGDSALYLCASSLAGTGVGGYTFGSGTRLTVV.

At least ten counts were recorded for this clonotype. The rearrangement links TRBV10-3 to TRBJ1-5; D unresolved. V was pared by 2 bases and J by 4 bases, with 9 bases between. The CDR3 totals 14 residues. CDR1 is ENHRY and CDR2 is SYGVKD in the germline V gene. CDR3 amino acids: CAISEGPTNQPQHF. CDR3 nucleotide sequence: TGTGCCATCAGTGAGGGACCTACGAATCAGCCCCAGCATTTT.

In its sample, this clonotype was seen many times. The chain couples TRBV29-1 to TRBJ2-2; D ambiguous. This CDR3 is 13 amino acids long. The germline V gene encodes CDR1 SQVTM and CDR2 ANQGSEA. The V end lost 6 bases, the J end lost 2 bases, and 10 bases lay between the germline ends. The CDR3 loop is CSVADGNTGELFF. DNA of the CDR3: TGCAGCGTCGCGGACGGCAACACCGGGGAGCTGTTTTTT.

Only a few counts were recorded for this clonotype. This rearrangement joins TRBV7-9 to TRBJ2-1; 7 positions agree with TRBD2. Germline V gives CDR1 SEHNR, CDR2 FQNEAQ (reference sequence). V was clipped by 6 bases and J by 3 bases; unmatched bases: 8. The CDR3 runs to 15 residues. Here the CDR3 reads CASRRWGLLYNEQFF. CDR3 coding DNA: TGTGCCAGCAGACGTTGGGGACTACTCTACAATGAGCAGTTCTTC.

This clonotype was counted ten times or more. The J gene is TRBJ2-3, the V gene TRBV6-2 or TRBV6-3; 8 positions match TRBD1. This CDR3 region has 17 residues. V gave up 2 bases and J gave up 2 bases; unmatched junction bases: 9. Germline V gene sequence: CDR1 MNHEY, CDR2 SVGEGT. CDR3 sequence (DNA): TGTGCCAGCAGTTACCCAAGGACAGGGAAGGACACAGATACGCAGTATTTT. Amino acids: CASSYPRTGKDTDTQYF.

Written as DNA, the CDR3 is TGCAGTCCTCGGCGGGAGAGCACAGATACGCAGTATTTT. This sequence encodes CSPRRESTDTQYF. The V gene is TRBV20-1, the J gene TRBJ2-3, with 7 bases fitting TRBD2. Germline trimming cut 8 bases from V and 0 bases from J; bases unmatched to any gene: 5. The CDR3 spans 13 residues. Germline V gives CDR1 DFQATT, CDR2 SNEGSKA (reference sequence).

The chain employs TRBV30 and TRBJ1-1; no reliable D call. The CDR3 length is 12 residues. From germline, CDR1 is GTSNPN and CDR2 SVGIG (reference sequence). The germline V and J ends were trimmed by 4 bases and 6 bases, with 12 bases remaining between them. As DNA, the CDR3 is TGTGCCTGGAACAAGGGAGAGGCTGAAGCTTTCTTT. Translating it yields CAWNKGEAEAFF.

This clonotype was seen ten or more times. The rearrangement uses TRBV11-1 and TRBJ2-5; no definite D call. The CDR3 runs 14 residues. Trimming stripped 5 bases from V and 5 bases from J, with 15 bases between. Germline V gene lookup returns CDR1 SGHAT and CDR2 FQDESV (reference sequence). This CDR3 is CASSLPPGQETQYF. Here the CDR3 DNA reads TGTGCCAGCAGCCTCCCCCCAGGTCAGGAGACCCAGTACTTC.

The J gene is TRBJ2-7, the V gene TRBV5-1, with 10 nucleotides matching TRBD2. The CDR3 runs to 18 residues. J lost 3 bases, V lost 1 base, and 13 bases had no gene match. CDR1 is SGHRS and CDR2 is YFSETQ in the germline V gene. The DNA of the CDR3 is TGCGCCAGCAGCTTGCGGTCAGAACTAGCGGGAAAGGTCTACGAGCAGTACTTC. Translating gives CASSLRSELAGKVYEQYF.

The chain couples TRBV27 to TRBJ2-3, with 9 bases aligning to TRBD2. This CDR3 has 16 residues. V dropped 3 bases and J dropped 6; count of bases not matched to a gene: 10. CDR1 is MNHEY, CDR2 SMNVEV, per germline (reference sequence). The CDR3 DNA reads as TGTGCCAGCAGTTTTCGGGTAGCGGGAGTCTTGGATACGCAGTATTTT. Its translation: CASSFRVAGVLDTQYF.

Ten or more counts support this clonotype. This chain links TRBV5-1 with TRBJ1-1; D gene unclear. The CDR3 consists of 15 residues. V was cut by 4 bases and J by 6 bases, with 19 bases left in between. Germline V lookup: CDR1 SGHRS, CDR2 YFSETQ. CDR3: CASSPPWSRNAEAFF. The CDR3 DNA reads as TGCGCCAGCAGCCCTCCTTGGAGCCGGAATGCTGAAGCTTTCTTT.

The rearrangement uses TRBV15 and TRBJ1-2; maybe TRBD1 (5 bases). Per the germline V gene, CDR1 is LNHNV and CDR2 is YYDKDF (reference sequence). Trimming stripped 0 bases from V and 7 bases from J, with 15 bases between. This CDR3 spans 15 amino acids. The CDR3 DNA follows: TGTGCCACCAGCAGAGATACAGTGACAGAGGGTGGCTACACCTTC. This gives the protein CATSRDTVTEGGYTF.

The chain joins TRBV27 to TRBJ2-7, with D maybe TRBD2 (6 bases). Germline-derived CDR1 and CDR2 are MNHEY and SMNVEV (reference sequence). V lost 6 bases, J lost 7 bases, and 22 bases lay in between. The CDR3 sequence is 15 residues long. Here the CDR3 reads CASRPSGTPPVEQYF. The CDR3 region has the DNA TGTGCCAGCAGACCTTCAGGGACTCCTCCGGTGGAGCAGTACTTC.

The chain carries TRBV10-3 and TRBJ1-5, with D maybe TRBD1 (6 bases). With 3 bases removed from V and 6 bases from J, the gap between germline ends came to 15 bases. Germline CDR1 is ENHRY and CDR2 is SYGVKD. The CDR3 runs to 15 residues. CDR3 nucleotides: TGTGCCATCAGTGAAGGGGGGTATTATGCTCAGCCCCAGCATTTT. Protein sequence: CAISEGGYYAQPQHF.

For this clonotype: A much larger clone sits a single nucleotide away, making a read error possible. V gene TRBV6-1 combines with J gene TRBJ2-5, with 11 bases fitting TRBD2. Germline CDR1 MNHNS, CDR2 SASEGT. The CDR3 has 15 amino acids. Germline trimming cut 8 bases from V and 4 bases from J; bases unmatched to any gene: 9. CDR3 sequence reads: CASALAGGFLETQYF. In DNA form, the CDR3 reads TGTGCCAGCGCTCTAGCGGGAGGTTTCCTAGAGACCCAGTACTTC.

The rearrangement uses TRBV12-3 or TRBV12-4 and TRBJ2-5, with 15 bases identical to TRBD2. The ends lost 5 bases at V and 1 base at J; junction bases unmatched: 8. There are 18 residues in the CDR3. In DNA form, the CDR3 reads TGTGCCAGCAGTCTCAGGACTAGCGGGAGGGAGAGCCAAGAGACCCAGTACTTC. Translation: CASSLRTSGRESQETQYF.

At least ten counts were recorded for this clonotype. The rearrangement uses TRBV5-1 and TRBJ2-1; 7 nucleotides line up with TRBD2. This CDR3 has 16 residues. Germline CDR1 is SGHRS and CDR2 is YFSETQ. With 0 bases clipped from V and 7 bases from J, the junction kept 10 bases outside the gene matches. CDR3 nucleotide sequence: TGCGCCAGCAGCTTGGCCGTGGGAGGGCCATGGAATGAGCAGTTCTTC. Amino acids: CASSLAVGGPWNEQFF.

J is TRBJ2-6 and V is TRBV5-1; 12 bases are a match to TRBD1. The ends lost 0 bases at V and 2 bases at J; junction bases unmatched: 3. The CDR3 totals 18 residues. Germline V gene data show CDR1 as SGHRS and CDR2 as YFSETQ. The CDR3 is CASSLVGTGGAGANVLTF. CDR3 nucleotides: TGCGCCAGCAGCTTGGTGGGGACAGGGGGCGCTGGGGCCAACGTCCTGACTTTC.